This T cell receptor (beta chain) was identified during a study of immune heterogeneity within non-small cell lung tumors. Points from the study as a whole: Within a patient, dominant CDR3 beta clonotypes were shared across sites, though different locations had unique frequent clones. The repertoire of each individual patient held high-frequency T-cell receptor beta clonotypes that were largely distinct from those of other patients.

Bulk tumor genomic DNA served as template, at roughly 600 ng per sample. Several widely spaced biopsies per primary tumor were taken during surgery. These patients got curative surgery after being newly diagnosed with untreated non-small cell lung cancer. Newly diagnosed patients with non-small cell lung cancer who were having surgery with curative intent served as donors. This clonotype was seen repeatedly, ten times or more. No antigen is known for it. V lost 6 bases to trimming and J lost 0 bases, with 8 bases between them. Per the germline V gene, CDR1 is MGHDK and CDR2 is SYGVNS. CDR3 length: 13 amino acids. Amplification of TCR beta CDR3 was performed by multiplex PCR with 32 V and 13 J primers. A single record per CDR3 protein comes from TCRdb applying MiXCR to the multiplex PCR reads. Of under 15,000 distinct CDR3 sequences listed, about 23% were seen once; the top ten hold under 15%.

Material for sequencing was lung tumor tissue. The chain couples TRBV25-1 to TRBJ2-5; D may be TRBD1 (5 bases). This receptor was taken from a man aged 50 to 60 with non-small cell lung cancer. CDR3 DNA sequence: TGTGCCAGCAGAGACAGCGACCAAGAGACCCAGTACTTC. Translating it yields CASRDSDQETQYF.